The 6 T cell receptor beta chains presented below share a single source sample, sequenced in a study of T cells in women clearing cervical HPV infection. The data were produced by immunoSEQ multiplex PCR, yet TCRdb's version contains in-frame clones alone and is incomplete. The sample shows roughly 48,000 clones, and 1.5% to 2% sits with its ten largest clones. Sample: blood buffy coat. The receptor source for this set is a woman between 18 and 69 years old with a cervical HPV16 infection that either progressed to CIN3+ or cleared (not recorded which).

To note about this clone: The read ends 3 residues early relative to the CDR3; the germline J gene fills the gap. The chain has TRBV30 and TRBJ1-5, with D unclear. CDR1 is GTSNPN, CDR2 SVGIG, per germline (reference sequence). This CDR3 is 15 amino acids long. V gave up 1 base and J gave up 1 base, with 11 bases separating them. CDR3 DNA, as far as it was read: TGTGCCTGGAGTGAATTCGGTCCGAGCAATCAGCCC. Amino acid sequence: CAWSEFGPSNQP. The CDR3 as a whole reads CAWSEFGPSNQPQHF.

To note about this clone: Coverage ceases 3 residues before the CDR3 finishes, and the germline J gene fills in the end. The chain has TRBV18 and TRBJ2-1; D might be TRBD1 (6 bases). The CDR3 extends over 17 amino acids. Germline V CDR1 and CDR2: KGHSH, LQKENI. With 5 bases removed from V and 0 bases from J, the gap between germline ends came to 17 bases. CDR3: CASSRSGVRSSYNEQFF. The part of the CDR3 DNA that was read is TGTGCCAGCTCAAGATCAGGGGTCCGAAGCTCCTACAATGAG.

About this clone: The read ends 3 residues before the CDR3 terminus; that terminus is restored from the germline J gene. V usage is TRBV10-3 and J usage is TRBJ2-7; a weak D match, TRBD1 (5 bases). Trimming removed 10 bases at V and 3 bases at J, with 13 bases between. Germline-derived CDR1 and CDR2 are ENHRY and SYGVKD. CDR3 size: 12 residues. CDR3 bases read: TGTGCCAGTTCAGACAGTAGCTACGAG. It is translated as CASSDSSYE. The entire CDR3 reads CASSDSSYEQYF.

With regard to this clone: The read gets to within 3 residues of the CDR3 end, and the germline J gene fills in the rest. The chain links TRBV10-3 to TRBJ2-7; D call uncertain. The V end lost 7 bases, the J end lost 1 base, and 14 bases lay between the germline ends. This CDR3 has 14 residues. Germline V gene lookup returns CDR1 ENHRY and CDR2 SYGVKD. The CDR3 reads CAITETRSSYEQYF. CDR3 DNA, as far as it was read: TGTGCCATCACCGAGACGCGGTCGTCCTACGAG.

As concerns this clone: The CDR3 goes on 3 residues after the read ends, and that part is filled in from the germline J gene. The chain is built from TRBV7-9 and TRBJ2-4; 7 nucleotides agree with TRBD2. Losses at the gene ends were 4 bases for V and 9 bases for J; bases not matched to a gene: 6. The germline gives CDR1 SEHNR, CDR2 FQNEAQ (reference sequence). The CDR3 length is 13 residues. CDR3 DNA (partial): TGTGCCAGCAGCTCTTCGGGGGGAGTCATT. It codes for CASSSSGGVI. The full CDR3 protein reads CASSSSGGVIQYF.

Points on this clone: The read stops 3 residues short of the end of the CDR3; the missing end is completed from the germline J gene. This sequence joins TRBV28 and TRBJ2-5; D unclear. The germline V gene has CDR1 MDHEN and CDR2 SYDVKM. Trimming pared 3 bases from V and 5 bases from J, leaving 13 bases between. The CDR3 extends over 14 amino acids. CDR3 residues: CASSFSSPRETQYF. The CDR3 DNA, read in part, is TGTGCCAGCAGTTTTAGTAGCCCAAGGGAGACC.